This T cell receptor beta chain was sequenced for a study of monozygotic twins with inflammatory bowel disease. Study-wide results and caveats: IBD patients exhibited fewer clonotypes shared with other individuals than healthy twins, particularly with disease activity.

Notes on this clonotype: Its matching antigen is unknown.

Per the germline V gene, CDR1 is DFQATT and CDR2 is SNEGSKA (reference sequence). The CDR3 sequence is 13 residues long. TCRalpha and TCRbeta cDNA went through nested PCRs of approximately 17 and 9 cycles, two in total. TCRdb re-called the 5' RACE reads and gives one entry per CDR3 protein, without DNA. The repertoire table contains just over 300,000 distinct CDR3 sequences. The clonotype originates from a human donor with ulcerative colitis or Crohn's disease, or a healthy co-twin of an affected twin (not recorded which). What was sequenced was blood. The chain employs TRBV20-1 and TRBJ2-1; checking the TCRdb D call of TRBD2 is not possible without DNA. CDR3 protein: CSASPPSLNEQFF.